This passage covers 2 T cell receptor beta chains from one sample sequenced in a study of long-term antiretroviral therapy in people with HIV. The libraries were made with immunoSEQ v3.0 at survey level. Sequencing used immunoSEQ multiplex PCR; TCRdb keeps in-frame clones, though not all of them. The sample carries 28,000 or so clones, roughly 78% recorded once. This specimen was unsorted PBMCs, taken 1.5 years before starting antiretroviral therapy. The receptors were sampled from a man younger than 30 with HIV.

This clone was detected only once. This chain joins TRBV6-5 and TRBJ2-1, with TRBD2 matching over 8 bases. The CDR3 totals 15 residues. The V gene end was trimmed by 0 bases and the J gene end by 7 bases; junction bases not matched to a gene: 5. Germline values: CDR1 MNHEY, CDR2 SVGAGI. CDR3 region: CASSYSAGGSNEQFF. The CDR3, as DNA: TGTGCCAGCAGTTACTCCGCGGGGGGATCGAATGAGCAGTTCTTC.

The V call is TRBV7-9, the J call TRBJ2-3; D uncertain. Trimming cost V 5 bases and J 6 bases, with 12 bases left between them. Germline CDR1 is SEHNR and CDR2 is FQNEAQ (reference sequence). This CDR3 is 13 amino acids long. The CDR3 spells CASSPTGADTQYF. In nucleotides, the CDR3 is TGTGCCAGCAGCCCGACCGGTGCGGATACGCAGTATTTT.